The sequence of this T cell receptor beta chain was determined in a study of cytomegalovirus exposure and HLA in healthy donors. Study-level points and caveats: Owing to their indistinguishability, certain V segments, notably TRBV6-2 and TRBV6-3, were excluded. The authors reported that TCR beta sequences could predict HLA-A and HLA-B alleles. These predictions were accurate for most subjects in the first cohort. Most TCR sequences were seen very rarely across donors, but some public TCRs occurred in many.

In the case of this clone: Its antigen is still unknown.

The CDR3 length is 15 residues. Germline V gene data show CDR1 as LNHNV and CDR2 as YYDKDF (reference sequence). Trimming took off 0 bases at V and 7 bases at J, with 12 bases between the two ends. The PCR made use of 60 Vbeta and 13 Jbeta primers. Assay: immunoSEQ multiplex PCR; the TCRdb copy retains only in-frame clones and omits some. The sample table includes approximately 120,000 clones. The V and J genes are TRBV15 and TRBJ2-2, with a possible D match to TRBD2 (7 bases). The sequencing input was PBMCs. The receptor was isolated from a man aged 40-50 years in good health and CMV-seronegative. The CDR3 sequence is CATSRDGGAGGELFF. The CDR3 nucleotides are TGTGCCACCAGCAGAGATGGGGGGGCCGGCGGGGAGCTGTTTTTT.